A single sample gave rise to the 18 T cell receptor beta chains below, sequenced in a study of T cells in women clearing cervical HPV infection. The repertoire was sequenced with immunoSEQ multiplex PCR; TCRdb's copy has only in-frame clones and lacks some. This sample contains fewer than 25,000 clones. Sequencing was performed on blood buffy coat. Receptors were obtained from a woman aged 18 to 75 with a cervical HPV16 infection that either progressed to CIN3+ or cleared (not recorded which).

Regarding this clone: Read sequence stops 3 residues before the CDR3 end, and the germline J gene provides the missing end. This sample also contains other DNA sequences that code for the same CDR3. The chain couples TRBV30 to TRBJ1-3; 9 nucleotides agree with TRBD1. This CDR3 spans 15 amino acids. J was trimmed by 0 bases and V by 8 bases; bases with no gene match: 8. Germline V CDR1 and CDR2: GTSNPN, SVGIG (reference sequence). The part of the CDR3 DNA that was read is TGTGCCATCCAACACAGGGGGCTCTCTGGAAACACC. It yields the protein CAIQHRGLSGNT. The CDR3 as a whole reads CAIQHRGLSGNTIYF.

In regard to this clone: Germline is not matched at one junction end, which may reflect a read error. The sequenced CDR3 bases are TGTGCTAGCAGCGAGGGGACAGGGGGCACCGGGGAG. It encodes CASSEGTGGTGE. The entire CDR3 is CASSEGTGGTGELFF. The chain employs TRBV7-7 and TRBJ2-2, with TRBD1 identical over 11 bases. The CDR3 end falls 3 residues outside the read, so it is completed with the germline J gene. Germline lookup yields CDR1 SSHAT and CDR2 FNYEAQ (reference sequence). This CDR3 has 15 residues.

CDR3 bases read: TGTGCCAGCAGCGCAGGGGACAGCATAACGGGC. This translates into CASSAGDSITG. The whole CDR3 is CASSAGDSITGYTF. The chain links TRBV7-8 to TRBJ1-2; 7 bases line up with TRBD1. The CDR3 end falls 3 residues outside the read, so it is completed with the germline J gene. Germline V gene sequence: CDR1 SGHVS, CDR2 FQNEAQ. The CDR3 runs 14 residues.

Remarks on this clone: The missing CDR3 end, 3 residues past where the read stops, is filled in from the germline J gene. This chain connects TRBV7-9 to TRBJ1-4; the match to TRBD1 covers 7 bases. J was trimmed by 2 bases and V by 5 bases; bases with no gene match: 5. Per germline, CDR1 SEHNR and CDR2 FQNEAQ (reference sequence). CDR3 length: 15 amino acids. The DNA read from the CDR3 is TGTGCCAGCAGCCCACAGGGGTCCACTAATGAAAAA. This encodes CASSPQGSTNEK. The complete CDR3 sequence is CASSPQGSTNEKLFF.

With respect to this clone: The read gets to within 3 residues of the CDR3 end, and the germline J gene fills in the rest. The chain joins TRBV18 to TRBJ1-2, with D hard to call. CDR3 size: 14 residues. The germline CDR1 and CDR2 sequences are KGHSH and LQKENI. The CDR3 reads CASSPVDSRGDYTF. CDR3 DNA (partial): TGTGCCAGCTCTCCGGTGGACTCCCGAGGCGAC.

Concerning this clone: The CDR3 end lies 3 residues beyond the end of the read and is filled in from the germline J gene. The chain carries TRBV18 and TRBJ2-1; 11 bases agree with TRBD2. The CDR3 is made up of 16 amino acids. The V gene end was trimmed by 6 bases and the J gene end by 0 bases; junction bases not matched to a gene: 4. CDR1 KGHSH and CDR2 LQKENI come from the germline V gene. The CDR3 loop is CASSGTSGISYNEQFF. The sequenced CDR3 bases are TGTGCCAGCTCTGGGACTAGCGGAATCTCCTACAATGAG. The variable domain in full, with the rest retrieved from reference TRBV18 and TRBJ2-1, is NAGVMQNPRHLVRRRGQEARLRCSPMKGHSHVYWYRQLPEEGLKFMVYLQKENIIDESGMPKERFSAEFPKEGPSILRIQQVVRGDSAAYFCASSGTSGISYNEQFFGPGTRLTVL.

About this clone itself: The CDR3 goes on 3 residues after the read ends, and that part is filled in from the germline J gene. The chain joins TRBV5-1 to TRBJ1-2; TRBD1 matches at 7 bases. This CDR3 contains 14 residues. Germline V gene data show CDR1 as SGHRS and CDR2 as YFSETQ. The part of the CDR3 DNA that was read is TGCGCCAGCAGCTTGACAGGGGTTTCCTACGAC. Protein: CASSLTGVSYD. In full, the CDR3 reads CASSLTGVSYDYTF.

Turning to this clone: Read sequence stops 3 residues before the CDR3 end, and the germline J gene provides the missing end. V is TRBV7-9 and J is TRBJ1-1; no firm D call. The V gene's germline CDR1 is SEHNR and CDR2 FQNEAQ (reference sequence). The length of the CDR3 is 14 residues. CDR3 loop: CASSPPSGRSEAFF. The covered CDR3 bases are TGTGCCAGCAGCCCCCCTAGCGGGAGATCGGAG. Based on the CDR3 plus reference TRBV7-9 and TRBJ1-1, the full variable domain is DTGVSQNPRHKITKRGQNVTFRCDPISEHNRLYWYRQTLGQGPEFLTYFQNEAQLEKSRLLSDRFSAERPKGSFSTLEIQRTEQGDSAMYLCASSPPSGRSEAFFGQGTRLTVV.

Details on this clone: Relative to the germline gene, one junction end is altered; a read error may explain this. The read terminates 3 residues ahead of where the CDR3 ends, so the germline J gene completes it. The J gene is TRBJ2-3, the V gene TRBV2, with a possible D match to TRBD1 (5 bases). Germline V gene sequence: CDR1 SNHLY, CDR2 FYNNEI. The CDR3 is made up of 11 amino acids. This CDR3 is CASTEQETQYF. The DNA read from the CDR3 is TGTGCCAGCACTGAACAGGAGACG.

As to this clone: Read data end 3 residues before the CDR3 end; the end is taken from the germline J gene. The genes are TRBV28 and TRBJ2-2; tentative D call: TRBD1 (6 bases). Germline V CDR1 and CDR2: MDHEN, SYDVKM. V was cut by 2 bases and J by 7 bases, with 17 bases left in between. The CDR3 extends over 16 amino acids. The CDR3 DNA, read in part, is TGTGCCAGCAGTTTACAGGGGTTGTTTTTGAACGGGGAG. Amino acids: CASSLQGLFLNGE. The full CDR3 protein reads CASSLQGLFLNGELFF.

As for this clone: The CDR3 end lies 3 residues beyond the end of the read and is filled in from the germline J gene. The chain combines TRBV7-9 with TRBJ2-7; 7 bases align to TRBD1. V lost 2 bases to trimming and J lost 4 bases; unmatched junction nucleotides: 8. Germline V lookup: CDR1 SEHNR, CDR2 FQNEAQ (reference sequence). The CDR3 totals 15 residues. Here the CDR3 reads CASSLTDRDRYEQYF. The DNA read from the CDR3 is TGTGCCAGCAGCTTAACAGACCGGGACAGATACGAG.

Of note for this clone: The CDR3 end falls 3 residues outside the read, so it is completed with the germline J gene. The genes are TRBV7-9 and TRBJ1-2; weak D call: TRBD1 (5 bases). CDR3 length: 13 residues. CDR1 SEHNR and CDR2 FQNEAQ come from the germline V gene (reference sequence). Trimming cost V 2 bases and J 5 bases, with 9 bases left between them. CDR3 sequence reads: CASSLRQPYGYTF. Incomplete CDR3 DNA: TGTGCCAGCAGCTTAAGACAGCCTTATGGC.

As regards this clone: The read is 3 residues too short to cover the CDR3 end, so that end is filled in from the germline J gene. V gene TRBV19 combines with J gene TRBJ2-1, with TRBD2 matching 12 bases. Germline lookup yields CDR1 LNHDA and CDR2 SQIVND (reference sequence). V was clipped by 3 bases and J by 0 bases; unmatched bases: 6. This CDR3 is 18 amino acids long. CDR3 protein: CASSMSPGLAGSYNEQFF. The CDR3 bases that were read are TGTGCCAGTAGTATGTCCCCGGGACTAGCGGGCTCCTACAATGAG.

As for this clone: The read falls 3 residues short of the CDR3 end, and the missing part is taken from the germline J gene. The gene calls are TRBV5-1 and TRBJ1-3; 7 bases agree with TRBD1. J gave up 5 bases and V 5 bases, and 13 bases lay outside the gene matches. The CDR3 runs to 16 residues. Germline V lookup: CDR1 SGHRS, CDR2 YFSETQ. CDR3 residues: CASRAPAGGYRNTIYF. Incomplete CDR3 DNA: TGCGCCAGCAGAGCACCCGCAGGGGGTTATAGAAACACC. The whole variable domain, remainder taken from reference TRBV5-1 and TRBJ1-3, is KAGVTQTPRYLIKTRGQQVTLSCSPISGHRSVSWYQQTPGQGLQFLFEYFSETQRNKGNFPGRFSGRQFSNSRSEMNVSTLELGDSALYLCASRAPAGGYRNTIYFGEGSWLTVV.

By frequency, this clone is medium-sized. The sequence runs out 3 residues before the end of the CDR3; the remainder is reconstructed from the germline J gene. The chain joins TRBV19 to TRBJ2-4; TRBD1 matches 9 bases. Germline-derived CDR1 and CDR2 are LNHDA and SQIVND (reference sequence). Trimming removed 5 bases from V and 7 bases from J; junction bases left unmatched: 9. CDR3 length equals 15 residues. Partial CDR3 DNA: TGTGCCAGTAGTCTCACAGGGGGCGCAGGGAACATT. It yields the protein CASSLTGGAGNI. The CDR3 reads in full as CASSLTGGAGNIQYF.

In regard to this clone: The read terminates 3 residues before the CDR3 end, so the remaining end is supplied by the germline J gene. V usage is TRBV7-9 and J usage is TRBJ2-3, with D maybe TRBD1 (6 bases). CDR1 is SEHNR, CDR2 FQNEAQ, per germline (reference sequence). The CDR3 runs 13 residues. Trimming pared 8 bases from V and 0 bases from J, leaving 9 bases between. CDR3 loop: CASGTYSTDTQYF. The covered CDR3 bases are TGTGCCAGCGGGACATACAGCACAGATACG.

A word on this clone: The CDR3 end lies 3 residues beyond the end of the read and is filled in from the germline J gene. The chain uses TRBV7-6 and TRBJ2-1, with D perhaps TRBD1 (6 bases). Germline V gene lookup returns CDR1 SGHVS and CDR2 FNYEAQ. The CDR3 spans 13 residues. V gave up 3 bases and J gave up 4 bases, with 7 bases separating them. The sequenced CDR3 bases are TGTGCCAGCAGCTTGGACAGTTACAATGAG. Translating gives CASSLDSYNE. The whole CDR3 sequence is CASSLDSYNEQFF.

CDR3 DNA (partial): TGTGCCAGCCAGCCCGACAGTACTGCTTTG. As protein: CASQPDSTAL. The entire CDR3 reads CASQPDSTALAFF. The chain joins TRBV2 to TRBJ1-1; a possible D gene is TRBD1 (5 bases). Read sequence stops 3 residues before the CDR3 end, and the germline J gene provides the missing end. Germline CDR1 and CDR2: SNHLY and FYNNEI. CDR3 length: 13 residues.